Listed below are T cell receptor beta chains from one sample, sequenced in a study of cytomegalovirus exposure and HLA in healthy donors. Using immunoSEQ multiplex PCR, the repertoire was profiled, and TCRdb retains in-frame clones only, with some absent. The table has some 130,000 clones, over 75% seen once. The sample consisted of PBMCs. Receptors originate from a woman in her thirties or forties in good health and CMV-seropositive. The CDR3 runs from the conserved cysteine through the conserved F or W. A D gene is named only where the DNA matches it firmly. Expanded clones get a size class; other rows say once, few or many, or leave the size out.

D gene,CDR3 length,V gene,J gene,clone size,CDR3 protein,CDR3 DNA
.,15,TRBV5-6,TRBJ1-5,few,CASSFSGANNQPQHF,TGTGCCAGCAGCTTTTCAGGGGCGAACAATCAGCCCCAGCATTTT
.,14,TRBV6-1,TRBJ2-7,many,CASSGLGGAYEQYF,TGTGCCAGCAGTGGACTTGGCGGGGCCTACGAGCAGTACTTC
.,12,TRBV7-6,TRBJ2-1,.,CASSLASSEQFF,TGTGCCAGCAGCTTAGCATCGAGTGAGCAGTTCTTC
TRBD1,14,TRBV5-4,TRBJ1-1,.,CASRRDRWNTEAFF,TGTGCCAGCAGACGGGACAGGTGGAACACTGAAGCTTTCTTT
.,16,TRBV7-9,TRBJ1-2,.,CASSFGTSARADGYTF,TGTGCCAGCAGCTTCGGGACATCGGCTAGGGCGGATGGCTACACCTTC
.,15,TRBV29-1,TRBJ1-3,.,CSVVGGPGSGNTIYF,TGCAGCGTTGTAGGCGGGCCAGGCTCTGGAAACACCATATATTTT
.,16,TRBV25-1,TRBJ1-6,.,CASSELESSYNSPLHF,TGTGCCAGCAGTGAGCTAGAGAGCTCCTATAATTCACCCCTCCACTTT
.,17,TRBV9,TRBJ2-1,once,CASSVDGPGLPLNEQFF,TGTGCCAGCAGCGTAGACGGTCCGGGACTCCCCTTAAATGAGCAGTTCTTC
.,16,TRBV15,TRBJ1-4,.,CATSRGRAGPNEKLFF,TGTGCCACCAGCAGGGGGCGCGCAGGACCTAATGAAAAACTGTTTTTT
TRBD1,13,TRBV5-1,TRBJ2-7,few,CASSLQGPYEQYF,TGCGCCAGCAGCTTACAGGGGCCCTACGAGCAGTACTTC
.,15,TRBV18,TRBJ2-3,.,CASSQGIGRTDTQYF,TGTGCCAGCTCACAGGGGATAGGGCGCACAGATACGCAGTATTTT
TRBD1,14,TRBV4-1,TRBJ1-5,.,CASSQRQGDQPQHF,TGCGCCAGCAGCCAACGACAGGGAGATCAGCCCCAGCATTTT
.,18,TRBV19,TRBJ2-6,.,CASSMAWEISSGANVLTF,TGTGCCAGTAGTATGGCGTGGGAGATCAGTTCTGGGGCCAACGTCCTGACTTTC
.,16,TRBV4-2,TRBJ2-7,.,CASSQEGPHYSYEQYF,TGTGCCAGCAGCCAAGAGGGTCCCCACTACTCCTACGAGCAGTACTTC
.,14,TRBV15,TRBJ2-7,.,CATSRGTGRYEQYF,TGTGCCACCAGCAGAGGAACAGGGCGCTACGAGCAGTACTTC
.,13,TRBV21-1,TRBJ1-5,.,CASSKPFLRAQHF,TGTGCCAGCAGCAAACCCTTTCTGCGGGCCCAGCATTTT
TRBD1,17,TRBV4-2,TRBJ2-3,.,CASSQQTGTGLTDTQYF,TGTGCCAGCAGCCAACAAACCGGGACAGGGCTCACAGATACGCAGTATTTT
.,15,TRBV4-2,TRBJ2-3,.,CASSQTGGLPDTQYF,TGTGCCAGCAGCCAGACTGGGGGACTCCCAGATACGCAGTATTTT
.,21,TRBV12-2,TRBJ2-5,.,CASRFRRVRDRGASVQETQYF,TGTGCAAGTCGCTTCAGGAGGGTGCGGGACAGGGGTGCTTCGGTCCAAGAGACCCAGTACTTC
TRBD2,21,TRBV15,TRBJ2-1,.,CATSRDLGTSGFRSSYNEQFF,TGTGCCACCAGCAGAGATCTTGGGACTAGCGGGTTTAGGAGCTCCTACAATGAGCAGTTCTTC
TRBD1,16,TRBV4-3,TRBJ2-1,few,CASSQERGTGFNEQFF,TGCGCCAGCAGCCAAGAGCGGGGGACAGGGTTCAATGAGCAGTTCTTC
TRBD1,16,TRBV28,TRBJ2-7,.,CASTTSGGQGPYEQYF,TGTGCCAGCACAACATCGGGGGGACAGGGACCCTACGAGCAGTACTTC
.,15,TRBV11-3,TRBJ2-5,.,CASSFGPQAQETQYF,TGTGCCAGCAGCTTTGGCCCACAGGCCCAAGAGACCCAGTACTTC
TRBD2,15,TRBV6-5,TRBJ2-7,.,CASSYSTSGTYEQYF,TGTGCCAGCAGTTACTCGACTAGCGGGACCTACGAGCAGTACTTC
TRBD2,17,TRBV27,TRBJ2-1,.,CASSSASLAGVYNEQFF,TGTGCCAGCAGTTCCGCATCACTAGCGGGAGTTTACAATGAGCAGTTCTTC
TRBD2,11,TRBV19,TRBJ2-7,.,CASGGGYEQYF,TGTGCCAGCGGCGGGGGCTACGAGCAGTACTTC
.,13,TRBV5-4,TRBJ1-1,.,CASSQRGVSEAFF,TGTGCCAGCAGCCAACGGGGGGTCAGTGAAGCTTTCTTT
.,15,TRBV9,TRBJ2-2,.,CASSPLTRDTGELFF,TGTGCCAGCAGCCCCCTCACTAGGGACACCGGGGAGCTGTTTTTT
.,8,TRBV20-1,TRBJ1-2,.,CTAGGYTF,TGCACCGCGGGTGGCTACACCTTC
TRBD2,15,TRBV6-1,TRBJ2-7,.,CASSLTSGVAYEQYF,TGTGCCAGCAGTCTAACTAGCGGGGTCGCCTACGAGCAGTACTTC
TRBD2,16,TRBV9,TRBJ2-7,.,CASSLGLAGSYYEQYF,TGTGCCAGCAGCCTGGGACTAGCGGGGTCATACTACGAGCAGTACTTC
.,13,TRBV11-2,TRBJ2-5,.,CASSPGVQETQYF,TGTGCCAGCAGCCCAGGGGTCCAAGAGACCCAGTACTTC
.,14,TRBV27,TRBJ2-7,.,CASSLGRASYEQYF,TGTGCCAGCAGTCTCGGGAGAGCGTCTTACGAGCAGTACTTC
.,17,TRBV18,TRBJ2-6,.,CASSPPRWASGANVLTF,TGTGCCAGCTCACCTCCTCGGTGGGCTTCTGGGGCCAACGTCCTGACTTTC
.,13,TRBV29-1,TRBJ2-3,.,CSVVGVVTDTQYF,TGCAGCGTTGTCGGGGTGGTCACAGATACGCAGTATTTT
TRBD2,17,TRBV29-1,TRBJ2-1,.,CSVAPTLAGVGHNEQFF,TGCAGCGTTGCCCCCACCTTAGCGGGAGTGGGGCACAATGAGCAGTTCTTC
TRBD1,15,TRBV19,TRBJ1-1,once,CASSSPGQGTTEAFF,TGTGCCAGTAGTTCTCCGGGACAGGGGACGACTGAAGCTTTCTTT
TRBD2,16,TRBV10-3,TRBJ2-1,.,CAISESIAGALNEQFF,TGTGCCATCAGTGAGTCGATAGCGGGAGCCCTCAATGAGCAGTTCTTC
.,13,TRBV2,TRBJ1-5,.,CASSDYNNQPQHF,TGTGCCAGCAGTGATTATAACAATCAGCCCCAGCATTTT
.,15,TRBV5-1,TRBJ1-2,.,CASSTDGSPNYGYTF,TGCGCCAGCAGCACAGACGGCAGTCCTAACTATGGCTACACCTTC
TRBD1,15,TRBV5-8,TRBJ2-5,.,CASSKAGQGQETQYF,TGTGCCAGCAGCAAAGCCGGACAGGGCCAAGAGACCCAGTACTTC
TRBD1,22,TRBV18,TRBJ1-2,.,CASSPGSPDRGVWRPTNYGYTF,TGTGCCAGCTCGCCGGGTTCCCCGGACAGGGGTGTTTGGCGTCCTACTAACTATGGCTACACCTTC
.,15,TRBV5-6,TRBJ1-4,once,CASSLRPGVGEKLFF,TGTGCCAGCAGCTTGAGGCCAGGGGTCGGTGAAAAACTGTTTTTT
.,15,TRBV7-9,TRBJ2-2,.,CASSLPTGFAGELFF,TGTGCCAGCAGCTTACCTACTGGTTTTGCCGGGGAGCTGTTTTTT
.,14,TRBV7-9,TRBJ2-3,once,CASSLGTGQMTQYF,TGTGCCAGCAGCTTAGGAACAGGGCAGATGACGCAGTATTTT
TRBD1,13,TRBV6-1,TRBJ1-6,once,CASTRQGYSPLHF,TGTGCCAGCACCCGACAGGGATATTCACCCCTCCACTTT
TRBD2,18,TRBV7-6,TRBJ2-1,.,CASSLVTASGGPDNEQFF,TGTGCCAGCAGCTTAGTTACGGCTAGCGGGGGGCCTGACAATGAGCAGTTCTTC
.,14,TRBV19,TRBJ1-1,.,CASTGGGTNTEAFF,TGTGCCAGTACAGGCGGGGGAACTAACACTGAAGCTTTCTTT
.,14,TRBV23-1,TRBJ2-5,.,CASSHGGAGETQYF,TGCGCCAGCAGTCATGGGGGGGCAGGGGAGACCCAGTACTTC
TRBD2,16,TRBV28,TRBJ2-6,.,CASRQAGSAGANVLTF,TGTGCCAGCAGACAAGCGGGGTCAGCCGGGGCCAACGTCCTGACTTTC
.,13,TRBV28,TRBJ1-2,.,CASSLQGNYGYTF,TGTGCCAGCAGCTTACAGGGTAACTATGGCTACACCTTC
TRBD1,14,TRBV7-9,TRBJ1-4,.,CASSRGQGNEKLFF,TGTGCCAGCAGCCGGGGACAGGGTAATGAAAAACTGTTTTTT
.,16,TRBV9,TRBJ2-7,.,CASSVGWQGLGGEQYF,TGTGCCAGCAGCGTAGGGTGGCAGGGGCTTGGTGGCGAGCAGTACTTC
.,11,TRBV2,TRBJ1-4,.,CASFINEKLFF,TGTGCCAGCTTTATTAATGAAAAACTGTTTTTT
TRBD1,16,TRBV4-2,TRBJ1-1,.,CASSQDPGTANTEAFF,TGTGCCAGCAGCCAAGATCCCGGGACAGCGAACACTGAAGCTTTCTTT
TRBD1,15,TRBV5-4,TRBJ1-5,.,CASSADREVGQPQHF,TGTGCCAGCAGCGCCGACAGGGAGGTTGGTCAGCCCCAGCATTTT
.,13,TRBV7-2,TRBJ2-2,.,CASSPGNTGELFF,TGTGCCAGCAGCCCCGGGAACACCGGGGAGCTGTTTTTT
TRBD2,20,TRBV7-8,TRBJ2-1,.,CASSPRSSSGNPGSYNEQFF,TGTGCCAGCAGCCCCCGCAGTTCTAGCGGGAACCCCGGCTCCTACAATGAGCAGTTCTTC
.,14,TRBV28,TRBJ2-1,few,CASLSPSTYNEQFF,TGTGCCAGCCTTTCCCCGTCCACATACAATGAGCAGTTCTTC
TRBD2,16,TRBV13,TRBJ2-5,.,CASSRRLAGGLETQYF,TGTGCCAGCAGCCGTCGACTAGCGGGGGGTTTAGAGACCCAGTACTTC